This TCR beta chain was observed in a study of blood T cell repertoires in COVID-19. Study background: Nucleic acid was either cDNA or gDNA, and it came from T cells, B-cell-depleted T cells, or PBMCs.

This CDR3 has 14 amino acids. V dropped 0 bases and J dropped 4 bases, with 7 bases sitting between them. Germline CDR1 and CDR2: SGHNT and YYREEE (reference sequence). As processed by the authors: Amplification of reference gene primers was used by the study to estimate nucleated cell counts. Measured with immunoSEQ multiplex PCR; TCRdb has only the in-frame clones, and not every one. V and J calls plus clone size are reproduced from that table; the DNA served to infer D and trimming. The sample holds about 240,000 clones, approximately 83% seen once. The chain carries TRBV5-4 and TRBJ2-2; TRBD1 is a possible D gene (6 bases). The clonotype originates from a woman in her thirties or forties with acute COVID-19. The sequencing input was PBMCs or T cells enriched from blood (not recorded which). CDR3 in DNA: TGTGCCAGCAGCTTGGGAGGGGGCACCGGGGAGCTGTTTTTT. Its translation: CASSLGGGTGELFF.